The entry below gives a single T cell receptor beta chain sequence along with its context. This clonotype was recorded at least ten times. It has no known antigen specificity. No much larger clone is present one base from it, and per-base qualities are unavailable. Trimming accounts for 2 bases at V and 3 bases at J, while the number of junction bases matched to no gene is 2. The CDR3 runs 14 residues from the cysteine to the phenylalanine. Only the CDR3 part of the read is kept: 42 bases, read in frame from the first base. CDR1 and CDR2 are read off the germline V gene (reference sequence) as SEHNR and FQNEAQ. Library creation used 5' RACE. TCRdb names NextSeq 500 as the instrument used. Unique molecular identifiers were attached to individual cDNA molecules in the TCR library protocol so that sequencing error and PCR bias could be corrected. Sequencing covered both TCR alpha and beta chains, and within each sample the abundances of alpha and beta sequences were tightly co-correlated. As for how the authors treated the data: Decombinator V4 was used to perform V gene, J gene and CDR3 annotation of TCR sequences. Expanded TCRs were defined as changing significantly between any two time points under a Poisson model with p below 0.0001. TCR abundances were normalised to the total number of TCRs sequenced in each sample and reported as counts per million. MAIT TCRs were defined by TRAV1-2 paired with TRAJ12, TRAJ20 or TRAJ33, and iNKT TCRs by TRAV10 paired with TRAJ18. VDJdb, accessed 1 November 2021, was searched for CMV, EBV and SARS-CoV-2 annotated TCRs, excluding TCRs annotated for multiple antigens. TCRdb trimmed the raw reads at Q25, called clones with MiXCR and kept productive beta chains. A single entry per CDR3 protein holds the most common genes and DNA from its merged rows. TCRdb, not the original authors, processed these V and J calls. For this sample the table gives about 50,000 distinct CDR3 sequences, of which about a tenth were detected only once. Jointly, the top ten make up about 15% of the sample.

This was a case-control study nested in a cohort of healthcare workers in London, UK, who had nasopharyngeal swab PCR tests and blood samples taken every week. Healthcare workers were recruited between 23 and 31 March 2020, during the week of the UK lockdown, and were followed weekly for up to roughly 15 weeks. This sample is part of a study of early T cells in non-severe SARS-CoV-2 infection listed by TCRdb under 2021. The study in broad terms: Because TCR sequencing relied on bulk RNA taken from unsorted whole blood, pairing of alpha and beta chains was not possible.

Results the study describes overall, beyond this receptor: VDJdb matching was skewed toward anti-spike CD8 responses and likely underestimated virus-specific expansions by missing private and CD4 specificities.

The rearranged segments are TRBV7-9 and TRBJ1-1, and TRBD1 matches 8 of the central bases. Input material: whole blood. The sequence was collected from an adult who was a healthcare worker with PCR-confirmed SARS-CoV-2 infection or an uninfected control (not recorded which). CDR3 region: CASSLQGAYTEAFF. The nucleotide sequence is TGTGCCAGCAGCTTACAGGGGGCGTACACTGAAGCTTTCTTT.